Reported below is one T cell receptor (beta chain). Its antigen is as yet unknown. A junction end diverges from the germline sequence, so it may reflect a read error. The entry originates in a study of post-analysis software for immune sequencing data. Whole-study findings and limits: A few TRBV segments appeared more often in patients than in controls, and TRBV5-6, TRBV5-1 and TRBV20-1 were among these. The study found significantly lower normalized Chao1 diversity in multiple sclerosis patients than in controls.

cDNA libraries for TCR beta contained unique molecular identifiers. T cells, about 0.85 to 11 million of them, yielded a few hundred thousand cDNA molecules. TCRdb passed the PCR reads through MiXCR, listing each CDR3 protein once. The sample holds a few hundred thousand distinct CDR3 sequences, 36% seen once. From germline, CDR1 is DFQATT and CDR2 SNEGSKA (reference sequence). CDR3 length: 14 residues. The rearrangement joins TRBV20-1 to TRBJ1-1; 9 bases fit TRBD1. The receptor comes from a girl aged 5-17 years with multiple sclerosis. The sequenced material came from blood. CDR3 protein: CGARGGQGETEAFF. The CDR3 coding sequence is TGCGGTGCTAGAGGGGGACAGGGTGAGACTGAAGCTTTCTTT.